The 15 T cell receptor beta chains listed next were all sequenced from one sample in a study of shared clonotypes between healthy human individuals. Here immunoSEQ multiplex PCR was the method, and the copy in TCRdb shows in-frame clones only, minus some. The sample holds about 92,000 clones, around 47% seen once. Specimen: PBMCs. These receptors came from a woman in her thirties or forties in good health. Some clones in this sample may be carry-over from other donors' samples.

A few counts support this clone. The chain recombines TRBV28 with TRBJ1-2, with D unresolved. CDR1 MDHEN and CDR2 SYDVKM come from the germline V gene. The CDR3 is made up of 15 amino acids. Deletions cut 10 bases from V and 1 base from J, with 19 bases between. CDR3 amino acids: CATSELRANNYGYTF. CDR3 sequence (DNA): TGTGCCACCTCGGAGCTGAGGGCGAATAACTATGGCTACACCTTC.

The J gene is TRBJ2-7, the V gene TRBV18, with 7 bases aligning to TRBD2. The CDR3 is 15 amino acids. Unmatched junction bases numbered 3, after V lost 0 bases and J lost 1 base. From germline, CDR1 is KGHSH and CDR2 LQKENI. CDR3 nucleotide sequence: TGTGCCAGCTCACCACCGGCGGGAGATTCCTACGAGCAGTACTTC. The encoded protein is CASSPPAGDSYEQYF.

The chain carries TRBV6-6 and TRBJ1-2; D is unclear. The germline V gene has CDR1 MNHNY and CDR2 SVGAGI (reference sequence). This CDR3 region has 13 residues. The germline V and J ends were trimmed by 2 bases and 8 bases, with 12 bases remaining between them. CDR3 amino acids: CASSYGEGRGYTF. CDR3 bases: TGTGCCAGCAGTTACGGGGAGGGAAGAGGCTACACCTTC.

This clone has ten or more counts. The chain combines TRBV25-1 with TRBJ1-1; D possibly corresponds to TRBD1 (6 bases). This CDR3 has 16 amino acids. Trimming shortened V by 1 base and J by 3 bases, and 15 bases separated the two germline ends. Germline V gene lookup returns CDR1 MGHDK and CDR2 SYGVNS. CDR3 protein: CASSELGGTGDTEAFF. The CDR3 nucleotides read TGTGCCAGCAGTGAATTAGGGGGTACGGGGGACACTGAAGCTTTCTTT.

This clone was recorded many times. The rearrangement links TRBV28 to TRBJ2-3; maybe TRBD2 (6 bases). Germline values: CDR1 MDHEN, CDR2 SYDVKM. This CDR3 has 13 residues. The V gene lost 8 bases and the J gene lost 0 bases, with 9 bases spanning the gap. In nucleotides, the CDR3 is TGTGCCAGCGGGAGGCCCAGCACAGATACGCAGTATTTT. Translated: CASGRPSTDTQYF.

This chain uses TRBV6-5 with TRBJ2-1; perhaps TRBD1 as D (5 bases). This CDR3 contains 14 residues. V was cut by 6 bases and J by 4 bases, with 13 bases left in between. Germline V CDR1 and CDR2: MNHEY, SVGAGI. The CDR3 bases are TGTGCCAGCAGCCGCGACAGCGCTTACAATGAGCAGTTCTTC. Amino acid sequence: CASSRDSAYNEQFF.

At least ten counts were recorded for this clone. The chain uses TRBV30 and TRBJ1-6; a weak D match, TRBD1 (5 bases). The CDR3 has 15 residues. V was clipped by 3 bases and J by 7 bases, with 16 bases between them. Germline-derived CDR1 and CDR2 are GTSNPN and SVGIG (reference sequence). CDR3 in amino acids: CAWRNSGGTNSPLHF. The CDR3 DNA follows: TGTGCCTGGAGGAACTCGGGGGGGACCAATTCACCCCTCCACTTT.

The chain recombines TRBV5-1 with TRBJ2-5; 8 bases align to TRBD2. The DNA end lines up better with TRBJ2-7; the J call may be wrong. Germline loops: CDR1 SGHRS, CDR2 YFSETQ. The CDR3 consists of 17 residues. CDR3 nucleotide sequence: TGCGCCAGCAGCTTGGTAGGTAGCGGGAACCGCCGCTACGAGCAGTACTTC. This encodes CASSLVGSGNRRYEQYF.

The chain combines TRBV28 with TRBJ2-1, with 8 bases that match TRBD2. The CDR3 has 15 residues. V lost 3 bases, J lost 7 bases, and 8 bases stayed unmatched. Per germline, CDR1 MDHEN and CDR2 SYDVKM. CDR3 amino acids: CASSLSAGGWNEQFF. The CDR3 region has the DNA TGTGCCAGCAGTTTGTCCGCGGGAGGATGGAATGAGCAGTTCTTC. The complete variable domain, with remaining parts taken from reference TRBV28 and TRBJ2-1, reads DVKVTQSSRYLVKRTGEKVFLECVQDMDHENMFWYRQDPGLGLRLIYFSYDVKMKEKGDIPEGYSVSREKKERFSLILESASTNQTSMYLCASSLSAGGWNEQFFGPGTRLTVL.

The chain has TRBV5-4 and TRBJ2-1; TRBD2 matches at 12 bases. The germline CDR1 and CDR2 sequences are SGHNT and YYREEE (reference sequence). This CDR3 comprises 17 residues. V gave up 4 bases and J gave up 6 bases; unmatched junction bases: 11. This CDR3 is CASSPPRWTSGINEQFF. DNA of the CDR3: TGTGCCAGCAGCCCCCCCCGCTGGACTAGCGGGATCAATGAGCAGTTCTTC. The variable domain in full, with the rest retrieved from reference TRBV5-4 and TRBJ2-1, is ETGVTQSPTHLIKTRGQQVTLRCSSQSGHNTVSWYQQALGQGPQFIFQYYREEENGRGNFPPRFSGLQFPNYSSELNVNALELDDSALYLCASSPPRWTSGINEQFFGPGTRLTVL.

V gene TRBV7-9 combines with J gene TRBJ2-5, with 7 bases matching TRBD2. The DNA end favors TRBJ2-7, so the J call may be wrong. Germline V gene data show CDR1 as SEHNR and CDR2 as FQNEAQ (reference sequence). The CDR3 totals 15 residues. CDR3 sequence (DNA): TGTGCCAGCACTACGATGGGAGGGCCCACCTACGAGCAGTACTTC. Amino acids: CASTTMGGPTYEQYF.

This clone was seen more than once but under ten times. V gene TRBV27 combines with J gene TRBJ2-3, with D unclear. This CDR3 is 12 amino acids long. Trimming took 6 bases from V and 2 from J, leaving 6 bases between them. Germline V CDR1 and CDR2: MNHEY, SMNVEV (reference sequence). The CDR3 bases are TGTGCCAGCAGAACAAACACAGATACGCAGTATTTT. Translation gives CASRTNTDTQYF.

This clone was seen only once. A much larger clone differs by one base, so this may be a read error. CDR3 residues: CAWSWTSGAYEQYF. In nucleotides, the CDR3 is TGTGCTTGGAGTTGGACTAGCGGGGCCTACGAGCAGTACTTC. The V gene is TRBV30, the J gene TRBJ2-5, with 12 bases fitting TRBD2. The DNA end is more similar to TRBJ2-7, so the J call may be wrong. Germline V lookup: CDR1 GTSNPN, CDR2 SVGIG (reference sequence). This CDR3 is 14 amino acids long.

Notes on this clone: One junction end does not reproduce the germline sequence, and a read error may be involved. The chain uses TRBV6-1 and TRBJ2-3; TRBD2 agrees at 10 bases. CDR3 size: 14 residues. Germline assignment: CDR1 MNHNS and CDR2 SASEGT. CDR3 protein: CAIRPGLASDTQYF. The CDR3 coding sequence is TGTGCCATACGACCGGGACTAGCGTCAGACACGCAGTATTTT.

The J gene is TRBJ1-2, the V gene TRBV28; D remains unclear. V was pared by 2 bases and J by 1 base, with 2 bases between. Germline V gene sequence: CDR1 MDHEN, CDR2 SYDVKM. The length of the CDR3 is 12 residues. CDR3 sequence reads: CASSLVNYGYTF. The DNA of the CDR3 is TGTGCCAGCAGTTTAGTTAACTATGGCTACACCTTC.